Listed below are T cell receptor beta chains from one sample, sequenced in a study of blood T cell repertoires in COVID-19. Produced via immunoSEQ multiplex PCR; TCRdb's table is partial and in-frame only. This sample has over 45,000 clones, with about four fifths found just once. The specimen was peripheral blood. These receptors were taken from a man in his fifties or sixties with active COVID-19. Both conserved end residues are part of each CDR3. Each record gives: D gene, J gene, clone size, CDR3 length, V gene, CDR3 DNA, CDR3 protein. D genes are given only for firm matches. Clone size appears in some rows only: once, few, many, or a class for an expanded clone.

TRBD2,TRBJ2-5,-,16,TRBV9,TGTGCCAGCAGCGTATTCAGCGGGGGGGGGCAAGAGACCCAGTACTTC,CASSVFSGGGQETQYF
-,TRBJ2-1,-,14,TRBV6-5,TGTGCCAGCACCTTGGACAGCCCCTACAATGAGCAGTTCTTC,CASTLDSPYNEQFF
-,TRBJ1-1,-,13,TRBV28,TGTGCCAGCAGTAGGAGTGTGAACACTGAAGCTTTCTTT,CASSRSVNTEAFF
TRBD1,TRBJ2-2,-,16,TRBV9,TGTGCCAGCAGCGCCCAGGGGGTCGGGGACACCGGGGAGCTGTTTTTT,CASSAQGVGDTGELFF
TRBD1,TRBJ2-1,-,13,TRBV6-5,TGTGCCAGCAGTTACTCTTCAGGACAGGGTCGCTTCTTC,CASSYSSGQGRFF
-,TRBJ2-7,-,12,TRBV12-3/TRBV12-4,TGTGCCAGCAGTCCCACAGGGTACGAGCAGTACTTC,CASSPTGYEQYF
-,TRBJ2-2,-,13,TRBV6-5,TGTGCCAGCAAATTGCGCAACACCGGGGAGCTGTTTTTT,CASKLRNTGELFF
-,TRBJ2-5,-,12,TRBV6-2/TRBV6-3,TGTGCCAGCAGTTACCCGGAGGAGACCCAGTACTTC,CASSYPEETQYF
-,TRBJ2-1,-,14,TRBV10-3,TGTGCCATCAGTCGACTAGAGCGGTCCAATGAGCAGTTCTTC,CAISRLERSNEQFF
TRBD2,TRBJ2-1,-,16,TRBV11-3,TGTGCCAGCAGCTCCCGGACTAGCGGGGGCCGCGATGAGCAGTTCTTC,CASSSRTSGGRDEQFF
TRBD1,TRBJ1-2,-,15,TRBV6-4,TGTGCCAGCAGTGACGGGGGGCAGGGGGCAAATGGCTACACCTTC,CASSDGGQGANGYTF
TRBD1,TRBJ2-7,-,16,TRBV6-1,TGTGCCAGCAGTGAAGTCGCAGGGACAGGGGGCGACGAGCAGTACTTC,CASSEVAGTGGDEQYF
TRBD2,TRBJ2-3,-,14,TRBV14,TGTGCCAGCAGCCCACCTAGCGGGGGGTATACGCAGTATTTT,CASSPPSGGYTQYF
-,TRBJ1-2,-,15,TRBV27,TGTGCCAGCAGTCCGACGGGAAGGCGGAACTATGGCTACACCTTC,CASSPTGRRNYGYTF
-,TRBJ2-7,-,11,TRBV20-1,TGCAGTGCCACCGAGACCTACGAGCAGTACTTC,CSATETYEQYF
TRBD1,TRBJ1-5,-,16,TRBV10-3,TGTGCCATCAGTGAGTCAGGGGGCGTAAGCAATCAGCCCCAGCATTTT,CAISESGGVSNQPQHF
-,TRBJ1-2,once,14,TRBV7-2,TGTGCCAGCAGCTTAGCGGCACGGGCGGGAGGCTACACCTTC,CASSLAARAGGYTF
-,TRBJ1-5,-,15,TRBV6-5,TGTGCCAGCAGTTACGGGCGCGGGGGTGATCAGCCCCAGCATTTT,CASSYGRGGDQPQHF
-,TRBJ1-1,-,13,TRBV19,TGTGCCAGTAGTATCGGGGGGAACACTGAAGCTTTCTTT,CASSIGGNTEAFF
TRBD2,TRBJ2-3,few,16,TRBV10-3,TGTGCCATCACTCCGGGACTAGCGGGGAGCACAGATACGCAGTATTTT,CAITPGLAGSTDTQYF
-,TRBJ1-6,-,15,TRBV11-2,TGTGCCAGCAGCTTAGGACAGAACTATAATTCACCCCTCCACTTT,CASSLGQNYNSPLHF
TRBD1,TRBJ1-5,-,15,TRBV15,TGTGCCACCAGCATCTCCCGGGACAGGGATCAGCCCCAGCATTTT,CATSISRDRDQPQHF
-,TRBJ1-1,-,13,TRBV5-1,TGCGCCAGCAGCTTGGAAGGGGGGGCTGAAGCTTTCTTT,CASSLEGGAEAFF
TRBD2,TRBJ2-3,-,15,TRBV10-2,TGCGCCAGCAGGCCGGGACTAGCGGGGACAGATACGCAGTATTTT,CASRPGLAGTDTQYF
TRBD1,TRBJ1-1,-,12,TRBV28,TGTGCCAGCAGTTTAGGGACAGGGGAAGCTTTCTTT,CASSLGTGEAFF
-,TRBJ2-7,-,17,TRBV28,TGTGCCAGCAGTTTAGGACAAATGAACCGACAGTCCTACGAGCAGTACTTC,CASSLGQMNRQSYEQYF